The rows below give T cell receptor beta chains drawn from one sample of a study of T cell clonotyping in hematopoietic cell transplantation. Assay: immunoSEQ multiplex PCR; the TCRdb copy retains only in-frame clones and omits some. The table has 11,000 to 15,000 clones, over 75% seen once; the top ten hold around 13%. The input for sequencing was PBMCs, taken 100 days after allogeneic stem cell transplant. All receptors come from a male patient aged 45-60 years who had an allogeneic stem cell transplant from an unrelated donor, so T cells may come from the graft donor. Some clones in this sample may be carry-over from other donors' samples. The CDR3 runs from the conserved cysteine through the conserved F or W. A D gene is named only where the DNA matches it firmly. Clone size is stated in some rows and not others, as once, few, many or a class when expanded.

V gene: TRBV2; D gene: .; CDR3 length: 15; clone size: .; J gene: TRBJ1-3; CDR3 protein: CASSEVRGSGNTIYF; CDR3 DNA: TGTGCCAGCAGTGAAGTACGTGGGTCTGGAAACACCATATATTTT
V gene: TRBV20-1; D gene: .; CDR3 length: 11; clone size: once; J gene: TRBJ1-2; CDR3 protein: CSARDVPTGHF; CDR3 DNA: TGCAGTGCTAGAGATGTACCCACGGGGCACTTC
V gene: TRBV5-4; D gene: TRBD2; CDR3 length: 15; clone size: .; J gene: TRBJ2-5; CDR3 protein: CASSHRTSGRETQYF; CDR3 DNA: TGTGCCAGCAGCCATCGGACTAGCGGTCGGGAGACCCAGTACTTC
V gene: TRBV6-5; D gene: .; CDR3 length: 13; clone size: .; J gene: TRBJ1-3; CDR3 protein: CASSYFRGNTIYF; CDR3 DNA: TGTGCCAGCAGTTACTTTAGGGGAAACACCATATATTTT
V gene: TRBV13; D gene: TRBD1; CDR3 length: 14; clone size: medium-sized; J gene: TRBJ2-7; CDR3 protein: CASSPRQGVHEQYF; CDR3 DNA: TGTGCCAGCAGCCCTCGACAGGGAGTCCACGAGCAGTACTTC
V gene: TRBV6-6; D gene: .; CDR3 length: 14; clone size: .; J gene: TRBJ2-7; CDR3 protein: CASMVGNNHYEQYF; CDR3 DNA: TGTGCCAGCATGGTTGGAAACAACCACTACGAGCAGTACTTC
V gene: TRBV7-9; D gene: .; CDR3 length: 14; clone size: .; J gene: TRBJ2-2; CDR3 protein: CASSPGGARRELFF; CDR3 DNA: TGTGCCAGCAGCCCCGGGGGAGCGCGAAGGGAGCTGTTTTTT
V gene: TRBV19; D gene: .; CDR3 length: 14; clone size: .; J gene: TRBJ2-2; CDR3 protein: CASRTPGMTGELFF; CDR3 DNA: TGTGCCAGTAGGACCCCCGGGATGACCGGGGAGCTGTTTTTT
V gene: TRBV10-1; D gene: .; CDR3 length: 14; clone size: .; J gene: TRBJ2-7; CDR3 protein: CASSEETRRGEQYF; CDR3 DNA: TGCGCCAGCAGTGAGGAGACGCGGCGTGGGGAGCAGTACTTC
V gene: TRBV4-2; D gene: .; CDR3 length: 16; clone size: .; J gene: TRBJ1-4; CDR3 protein: CASSQGRGRTNEKLFF; CDR3 DNA: TGTGCCAGCAGCCAAGGGAGGGGCCGAACTAATGAAAAACTGTTTTTT
V gene: TRBV15; D gene: .; CDR3 length: 16; clone size: .; J gene: TRBJ1-2; CDR3 protein: CATSRDRGEAAYGYTF; CDR3 DNA: TGTGCCACCAGCAGAGATCGGGGCGAGGCGGCCTATGGCTACACCTTC
V gene: TRBV6-1; D gene: .; CDR3 length: 15; clone size: .; J gene: TRBJ2-7; CDR3 protein: CASSGSPKDPYEQYF; CDR3 DNA: TGTGCCAGCAGTGGTAGTCCTAAGGATCCTTATGAGCAGTACTTC
V gene: TRBV5-1; D gene: TRBD1; CDR3 length: 16; clone size: .; J gene: TRBJ2-5; CDR3 protein: CASSLAQGTGKETQYF; CDR3 DNA: TGCGCCAGCAGCTTGGCCCAAGGGACAGGGAAAGAGACCCAGTACTTC
V gene: TRBV7-8; D gene: .; CDR3 length: 14; clone size: .; J gene: TRBJ2-7; CDR3 protein: CASSLRGGSYEQYF; CDR3 DNA: TGTGCCAGCAGCCTAAGGGGGGGGTCCTACGAGCAGTACTTC
V gene: TRBV7-8; D gene: TRBD2; CDR3 length: 16; clone size: .; J gene: TRBJ2-5; CDR3 protein: CASSLAPAGVQETQYF; CDR3 DNA: TGTGCCAGCAGCTTAGCGCCTGCGGGGGTACAAGAGACCCAGTACTTC
V gene: TRBV27; D gene: .; CDR3 length: 13; clone size: .; J gene: TRBJ2-3; CDR3 protein: CATSTQNTDTQYF; CDR3 DNA: TGTGCCACCTCGACACAAAACACAGATACGCAGTATTTT
V gene: TRBV5-1; D gene: .; CDR3 length: 15; clone size: .; J gene: TRBJ2-2; CDR3 protein: CASSWGPENTGELFF; CDR3 DNA: TGCGCCAGCAGCTGGGGGCCGGAGAACACCGGGGAGCTGTTTTTT
V gene: TRBV28; D gene: .; CDR3 length: 14; clone size: few; J gene: TRBJ1-4; CDR3 protein: CASSLRAGNEKLFF; CDR3 DNA: TGTGCCAGCAGCCTCCGGGCAGGGAATGAAAAACTGTTTTTT
V gene: TRBV6-1; D gene: .; CDR3 length: 12; clone size: .; J gene: TRBJ2-1; CDR3 protein: CASGGTYNEQFF; CDR3 DNA: TGTGCCAGCGGAGGCACTTACAATGAGCAGTTCTTC
V gene: TRBV7-3; D gene: .; CDR3 length: 15; clone size: .; J gene: TRBJ2-7; CDR3 protein: CASSLQGGRNYEQYF; CDR3 DNA: TGTGCCAGCAGCCTTCAGGGGGGCAGAAACTACGAGCAGTACTTC
V gene: TRBV21-1; D gene: .; CDR3 length: 15; clone size: .; J gene: TRBJ2-2; CDR3 protein: CASSHKGGNTGELFF; CDR3 DNA: TGTGCCAGCAGCCACAAAGGGGGGAACACCGGGGAGCTGTTTTTT
V gene: TRBV5-1; D gene: .; CDR3 length: 14; clone size: .; J gene: TRBJ2-2; CDR3 protein: CASSLARNTGELFF; CDR3 DNA: TGCGCCAGCAGCTTGGCTCGGAACACCGGGGAGCTGTTTTTT
V gene: TRBV29-1; D gene: .; CDR3 length: 13; clone size: .; J gene: TRBJ1-1; CDR3 protein: CSSKQGMDTEAFF; CDR3 DNA: TGCAGCTCAAAACAGGGAATGGACACTGAAGCTTTCTTT
V gene: TRBV30; D gene: .; CDR3 length: 10; clone size: .; J gene: TRBJ2-7; CDR3 protein: CAWGLYEQYF; CDR3 DNA: TGTGCCTGGGGTCTCTACGAGCAGTACTTC
V gene: TRBV10-3; D gene: .; CDR3 length: 17; clone size: .; J gene: TRBJ1-5; CDR3 protein: CAISDSRFSLGHQPQHF; CDR3 DNA: TGTGCCATCAGTGATTCTCGCTTTAGTTTGGGTCATCAGCCCCAGCATTTT
V gene: TRBV4-1; D gene: .; CDR3 length: 12; clone size: .; J gene: TRBJ1-3; CDR3 protein: CASSQVGNTIYF; CDR3 DNA: TGCGCCAGCAGCCAAGTTGGAAACACCATATATTTT
V gene: TRBV1; D gene: .; CDR3 length: 14; clone size: .; J gene: TRBJ2-5; CDR3 protein: CTSSHSGGKETQYF; CDR3 DNA: TGCACCAGCAGCCACAGCGGGGGGAAAGAGACCCAGTACTTC
V gene: TRBV5-5; D gene: .; CDR3 length: 15; clone size: .; J gene: TRBJ2-3; CDR3 protein: CASSLVGHSTDTQYF; CDR3 DNA: TGTGCCAGCAGCTTGGTGGGACATAGCACAGATACGCAGTATTTT
V gene: TRBV19; D gene: TRBD2; CDR3 length: 15; clone size: .; J gene: TRBJ2-3; CDR3 protein: CASSQTSLGGDTQYF; CDR3 DNA: TGTGCCAGTAGTCAGACTAGCCTGGGGGGAGATACGCAGTATTTT
V gene: TRBV7-9; D gene: .; CDR3 length: 11; clone size: .; J gene: TRBJ2-7; CDR3 protein: CASGIGSEQYF; CDR3 DNA: TGTGCCAGCGGAATTGGCAGCGAGCAGTACTTC
V gene: TRBV28; D gene: .; CDR3 length: 14; clone size: few; J gene: TRBJ1-5; CDR3 protein: CASSSPNGPQRFHF; CDR3 DNA: TGTGCCAGCAGTTCCCCGAACGGGCCCCAAAGGTTCCATTTT
V gene: TRBV4-2; D gene: .; CDR3 length: 12; clone size: .; J gene: TRBJ1-5; CDR3 protein: CASSQSNQPQHF; CDR3 DNA: TGTGCCAGCAGCCAAAGCAACCAGCCCCAGCATTTT
V gene: TRBV6-1; D gene: .; CDR3 length: 13; clone size: .; J gene: TRBJ1-6; CDR3 protein: CASSDGPESPLHF; CDR3 DNA: TGTGCCAGCAGTGACGGGCCGGAATCACCCCTCCACTTT
V gene: TRBV7-9; D gene: .; CDR3 length: 13; clone size: .; J gene: TRBJ1-1; CDR3 protein: CASSLEVVTEAFF; CDR3 DNA: TGTGCCAGCAGCTTAGAAGTGGTCACTGAAGCTTTCTTT
V gene: TRBV4-3; D gene: .; CDR3 length: 16; clone size: .; J gene: TRBJ1-4; CDR3 protein: CASSQAPGATNEKLFF; CDR3 DNA: TGCGCCAGCAGCCAAGCCCCAGGGGCAACTAATGAAAAACTGTTTTTT
V gene: TRBV5-6; D gene: TRBD1; CDR3 length: 17; clone size: .; J gene: TRBJ1-5; CDR3 protein: CASSSRDRGYRNQPQHF; CDR3 DNA: TGTGCCAGCAGCTCCCGGGACAGGGGTTATCGCAATCAGCCCCAGCATTTT